This T cell receptor beta chain emerged from a study of Ad26.COV2.S vaccination and SARS-CoV-2 variants. The overall study: Sample donor was a member of the COV1001 Ad26.COV2.S trial arm.

Sequencing was performed with immunoSEQ multiplex PCR; in TCRdb, only in-frame clones are kept and a portion is missing. Among hundreds of thousands of clones listed, approximately 87% were seen once. Turning to this clone: The antigen remains undetermined.

CDR3 size: 15 residues. The ends were cut back, 1 base at V and 0 bases at J, with 9 bases in the middle. Germline values: CDR1 KGHSY, CDR2 FQNENV. Treatment of the sample: 19 received Ad26.COV2.S at low or high dose, single or two shots; several received placebo; per-sample allocation not given. Repertoires come from day 63 after the first vaccine or placebo injection. General study findings and limits: Post-vaccination spike-specific CD8+ and CD4+ T cell responses reportedly had substantial breadth.

The J gene is TRBJ1-2, the V gene TRBV16; D unclear. The source was peripheral blood, collected in a trial of Ad26.COV2.S vaccine versus placebo. The source is a person between 18 and 65 years old who received the Ad26.COV2.S COVID-19 vaccine or a placebo. The CDR3 DNA reads as TGTGCCAGCAGCCAATGGGCAGGTACTAACTATGGCTACACCTTC. Translated: CASSQWAGTNYGYTF.